The following is a TCR beta chain sequence with its context. The ends were cut back, 0 bases at V and 4 bases at J, with 12 bases in the middle. Germline assignment: CDR1 LGHNA and CDR2 YSLEER. The CDR3 sequence is 15 residues long. This sample is part of a study of blood T cell repertoires in COVID-19. Study information: COVID-19 samples, acute and convalescent, were from the United States, Italy and Spain. T cells, B-cell-depleted T cells, or PBMCs supplied cDNA or gDNA.

Per the authors' pipeline: Amplification of reference gene primers provided the estimated nucleated cell counts. TCRdb keeps only in-frame clones here, not all; method: immunoSEQ multiplex PCR. Clone size and the V and J calls come from that table; the DNA yielded D and trimming. This table holds 300,000 or so clones, around 87% found once. This TCR was sampled from a man in his 70s with acute or convalescent COVID-19. The sequenced sample consisted of peripheral blood. This chain links TRBV4-3 with TRBJ1-1; tentative D call: TRBD1 (5 bases). Here the CDR3 reads CASSQDARGATEAFF. In DNA form, the CDR3 reads TGCGCCAGCAGCCAAGATGCAAGGGGTGCCACTGAAGCTTTCTTT.